This T cell receptor (beta chain) was found in a study of blood T cells in healthy people across ages (dated by TCRdb to the mid-2010s). Regarding the research as a whole: In model experiments, template switching captured about one uniquely barcoded TCR beta cDNA molecule for every two T cells. The study measured age-related changes in TCR beta repertoire diversity using deep sequencing normalized with unique cDNA molecular identifiers. The donors were divided into four age groups: young (average approximately 17 years), middle-aged (approximately 42), aged (about 62) and long-lived (roughly 82). For two donors (one aged 18 to 30 and one aged 80 or older), the study analyzed two additional independent replicas of 1 million unique cDNA reads from the same blood draw.

Turning to this clonotype: Its antigen is still unknown. No base quality values were provided; no much bigger clone lies one nucleotide off.

The method behind the library was 5' RACE. The listed sequencing device is Illumina HiSeq 2500. A second PCR of roughly 7 to 11 cycles was performed with a sample-barcoded 5' primer and a J-beta primer mix. A unique molecular identifier was introduced onto each TCR beta cDNA molecule by a template-switch 5' adaptor carrying 12 random nucleotides. Each sample yielded at least 2.5 million CDR3-containing paired-end reads. All of the RNA was converted into first-strand cDNA using the Mint cDNA synthesis kit, with a TRBC-specific oligonucleotide serving as the primer. After uracil-DNA glycosylase treatment, a first 18-cycle PCR used universal primers M1SS and BC2_uni_R on all cDNA. The source study handled its data this way. Normalization of each sample was performed by random selection of 1 million high-quality reads, each carrying a distinct molecular identifier. Instead of being binned into consensus sequences, reads that shared molecular identifiers were thrown out. MiTCR, run with a Q25 quality threshold and the strictest error-elimination algorithm, handled CDR3 identification, clonotype clustering and error correction. A nonparametric unseen species model with Euler transformation was used to estimate a lower bound on total TCR beta diversity. The public reads were reanalyzed by TCRdb: fastp trimming at Q25, MiXCR alignment, in-frame beta chains only. Rows are unified per CDR3 protein, each entry keeping the most common DNA and genes. For this entry, the V and J calls and clone size follow TCRdb and not the study's own pipeline. This sample holds about 780,000 distinct CDR3 sequences; around 25% were observed only once. About 3% of the sample is held by the ten biggest clonotypes.

What the research found in general, with its limitations: Estimates of total diversity based on one million sequenced T cells were regarded as lower bounds and as underestimates. Because profiling used bulk unsorted PBMCs, naive and antigen-experienced compartments could not be compared conclusively. Compared with the aged group, the long-lived group had more naive CD4+ T cells, fewer expanded clones and increased TCR diversity, a pattern suggesting age selection. The CMV infection status of donors was not known, potentially confounding age-related changes in expanded clonotypes. There was a strong correlation between observed TCR beta diversity and the percentage of naive T cells measured by flow cytometry. As age increased, observed TCR beta diversity per million T cells dropped in a roughly linear way, and a significant reduction was already evident by age about 40.

The 40 or so donors, aged 6 to 90 years, were systemically healthy Caucasian individuals from Russia. Each donor gave about 11 milliliters of peripheral blood, drawn into EDTA-treated Vacutainer tubes. Ficoll-Paque density-gradient centrifugation was used to isolate PBMCs, with at least 7 million obtained per sample. Trizol reagent was used to extract total RNA from PBMCs, with at least 6 micrograms per sample. Naive CD45RAhigh/CD27high T cell percentages were measured by flow cytometry on a PBMC aliquot from every donor. Including cysteine and phenylalanine, the CDR3 has 16 amino acids. The read is trimmed to its CDR3 DNA, 48 bases read in frame from base 1. The germline V gene provides CDR1 SGHTA and CDR2 FQGNSA. V drops 0 bases and J drops 0 bases, leaving 9 bases in between. The same specimen was also included in a second study, on T cells of mothers and their children. As the second publication notes: Nine systemically healthy Caucasian individuals served as donors, namely three mothers together with their six children. cDNA synthesis used all of the extracted RNA, with 1.5 ug of RNA in each 15 ul reaction. In the second PCR, sample barcodes and 2-4 random nucleotides were introduced via the M1S primer. Over 8 million TCR beta CDR3 reads came from each mother, compared with around 3 million reads from each child. Thymic selection shapes the output of TCR recombination in a similar way in related and unrelated pairs, and inherited differences have a minor effect. Normalized repertoire overlap was always slightly but never significantly higher in related than unrelated mother-child pairs. No persistent microchimeric T cell clones were found, with a detection sensitivity of around 100 clones per million clonotypes. In the study, deep NGS was used to compare the TCR beta repertoires of mothers and children, and features distinguishing related mother-child pairs from unrelated individuals were sought. Mothers averaged around 43 +/- 4 years of age and children averaged roughly 11 +/- 4 years. Libraries were sequenced on Illumina HiSeq 2000 with 100+100 nt paired-end reads after adapter ligation with NEBNext reagents. To prevent cross-contamination, the mother and child libraries were prepared a month apart and were sequenced in separate runs. Each donor had between roughly 450,000 and 2,300,000 distinct TCR beta clonotypes identified. Naive TCR beta clonotypes were estimated from low-frequency clonotypes matched to each donor's FACS-determined naive share, without sorting.

In this chain, TRBV7-2 is recombined with TRBJ2-1, with no confident D gene call. This sequence was found in a boy between 10 and 17 years old in good health. Sequenced sample: blood. Here the CDR3 is given as CASSLAGSSSYNEQFF. The DNA reads as follows: TGTGCCAGCAGCTTAGCGGGGTCGAGCTCCTACAATGAGCAGTTCTTC.